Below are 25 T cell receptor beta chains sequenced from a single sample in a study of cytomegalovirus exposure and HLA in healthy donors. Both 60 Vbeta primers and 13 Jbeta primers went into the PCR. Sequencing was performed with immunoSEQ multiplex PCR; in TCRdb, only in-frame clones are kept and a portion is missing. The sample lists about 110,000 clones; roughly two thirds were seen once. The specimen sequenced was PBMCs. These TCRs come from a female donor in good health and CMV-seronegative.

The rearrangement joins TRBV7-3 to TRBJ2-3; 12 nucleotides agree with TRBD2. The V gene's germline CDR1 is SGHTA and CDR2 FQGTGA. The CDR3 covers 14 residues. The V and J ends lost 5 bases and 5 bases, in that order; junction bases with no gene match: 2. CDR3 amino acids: CASSLGLAGDTQYF. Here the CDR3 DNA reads TGTGCCAGCAGCCTGGGACTAGCGGGAGATACGCAGTATTTT.

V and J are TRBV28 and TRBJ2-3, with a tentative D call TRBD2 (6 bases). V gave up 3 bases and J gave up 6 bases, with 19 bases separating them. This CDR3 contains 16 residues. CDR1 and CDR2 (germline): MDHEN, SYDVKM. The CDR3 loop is CASSLGPGLPMDTQYF. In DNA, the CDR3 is TGTGCCAGCAGTTTGGGCCCGGGACTCCCGATGGATACGCAGTATTTT.

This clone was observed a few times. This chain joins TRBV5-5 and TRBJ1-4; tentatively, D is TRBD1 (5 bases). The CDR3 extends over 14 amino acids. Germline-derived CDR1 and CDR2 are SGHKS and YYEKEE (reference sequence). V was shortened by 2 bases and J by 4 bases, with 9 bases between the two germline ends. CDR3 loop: CASSLQVVNEKLFF. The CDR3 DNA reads TGTGCCAGCAGCTTACAGGTCGTTAATGAAAAACTGTTTTTT. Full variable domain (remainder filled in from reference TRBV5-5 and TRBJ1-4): DAGVTQSPTHLIKTRGQQVTLRCSPISGHKSVSWYQQVLGQGPQFIFQYYEKEERGRGNFPDRFSARQFPNYSSELNVNALLLGDSALYLCASSLQVVNEKLFFGSGTQLSVL.

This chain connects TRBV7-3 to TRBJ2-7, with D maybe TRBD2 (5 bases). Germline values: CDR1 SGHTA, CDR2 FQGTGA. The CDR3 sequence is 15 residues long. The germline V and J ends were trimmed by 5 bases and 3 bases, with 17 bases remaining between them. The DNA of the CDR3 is TGTGCCAGCAGCCCTCAGCCCGGGGTAAGCTACGAGCAGTACTTC. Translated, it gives CASSPQPGVSYEQYF. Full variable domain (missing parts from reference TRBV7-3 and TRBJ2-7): GAGVSQTPSNKVTEKGKYVELRCDPISGHTALYWYRQSLGQGPEFLIYFQGTGAADDSGLPNDRFFAVRPEGSVSTLKIQRTERGDSAVYLCASSPQPGVSYEQYFGPGTRLTVT.

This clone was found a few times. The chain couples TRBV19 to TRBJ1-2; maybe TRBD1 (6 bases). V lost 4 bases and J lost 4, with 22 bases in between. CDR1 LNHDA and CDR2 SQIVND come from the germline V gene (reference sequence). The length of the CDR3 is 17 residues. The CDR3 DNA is TGTGCCAGTAGTACCAACGCCGCCAACAGGGTCGTCTATGGCTACACCTTC. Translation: CASSTNAANRVVYGYTF.

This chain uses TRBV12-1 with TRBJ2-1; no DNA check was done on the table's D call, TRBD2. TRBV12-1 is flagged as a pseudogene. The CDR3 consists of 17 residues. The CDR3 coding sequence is TGTGCCAGCAGCTACCCCCGGTTGGGAGCGTCAAACAATGAGCAGTTCTTC. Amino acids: CASSYPRLGASNNEQFF.

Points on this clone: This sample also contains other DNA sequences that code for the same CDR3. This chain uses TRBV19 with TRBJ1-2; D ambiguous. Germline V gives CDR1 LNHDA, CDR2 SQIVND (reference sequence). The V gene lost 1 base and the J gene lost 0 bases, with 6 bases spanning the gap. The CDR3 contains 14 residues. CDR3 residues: CASSIGQANYGYTF. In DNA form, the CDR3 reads TGTGCCAGTAGTATAGGACAAGCTAACTATGGCTACACCTTC.

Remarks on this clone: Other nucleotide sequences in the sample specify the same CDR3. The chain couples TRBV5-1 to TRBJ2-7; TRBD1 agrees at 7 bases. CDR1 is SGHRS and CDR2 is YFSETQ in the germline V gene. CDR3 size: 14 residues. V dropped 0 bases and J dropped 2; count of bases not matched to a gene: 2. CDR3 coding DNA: TGCGCCAGCAGCTTGGGCCAGGGGGCCTACGAGCAGTACTTC. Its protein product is CASSLGQGAYEQYF.

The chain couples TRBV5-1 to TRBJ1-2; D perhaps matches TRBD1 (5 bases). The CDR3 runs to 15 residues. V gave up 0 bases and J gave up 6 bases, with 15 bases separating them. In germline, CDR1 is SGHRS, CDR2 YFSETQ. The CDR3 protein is CASSLGGSGSHGYTF. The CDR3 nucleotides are TGCGCCAGCAGCTTGGGGGGCTCTGGCTCCCATGGCTACACCTTC.

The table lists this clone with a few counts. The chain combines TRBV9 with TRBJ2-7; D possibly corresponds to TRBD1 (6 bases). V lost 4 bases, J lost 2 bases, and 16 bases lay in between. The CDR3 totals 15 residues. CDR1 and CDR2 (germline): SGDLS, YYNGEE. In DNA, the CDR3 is TGTGCCAGCAGCCCAAGGCTACAGGGTACCTACGAGCAGTACTTC. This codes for CASSPRLQGTYEQYF. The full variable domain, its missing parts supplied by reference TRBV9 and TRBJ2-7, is DSGVTQTPKHLITATGQRVTLRCSPRSGDLSVYWYQQSLDQGLQFLIQYYNGEERAKGNILERFSAQQFPDLHSELNLSSLELGDSALYFCASSPRLQGTYEQYFGPGTRLTVT.

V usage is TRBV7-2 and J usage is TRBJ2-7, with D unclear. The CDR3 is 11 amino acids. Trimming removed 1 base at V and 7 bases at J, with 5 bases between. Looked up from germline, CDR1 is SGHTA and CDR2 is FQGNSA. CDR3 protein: CASSLGLEQYF. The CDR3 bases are TGTGCCAGCAGCTTAGGTCTGGAGCAGTACTTC. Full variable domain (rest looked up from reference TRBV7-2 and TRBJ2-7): GAGVSQSPSNKVTEKGKDVELRCDPISGHTALYWYRQSLGQGLEFLIYFQGNSAPDKSGLPSDRFSAERTGGSVSTLTIQRTQQEDSAVYLCASSLGLEQYFGPGTRLTVT.

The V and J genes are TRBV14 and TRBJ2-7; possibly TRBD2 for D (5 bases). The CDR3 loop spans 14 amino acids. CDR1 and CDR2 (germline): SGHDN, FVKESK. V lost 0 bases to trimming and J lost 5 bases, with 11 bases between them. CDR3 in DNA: TGTGCCAGCAGCCAAGATCGGGGTCCCGACGAGCAGTACTTC. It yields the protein CASSQDRGPDEQYF.

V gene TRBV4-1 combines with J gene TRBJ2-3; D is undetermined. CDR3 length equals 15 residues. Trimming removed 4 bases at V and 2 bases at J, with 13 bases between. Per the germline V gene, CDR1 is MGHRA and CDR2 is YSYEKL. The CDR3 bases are TGCGCCAGCAGCCCCTATACCTCCCACACAGATACGCAGTATTTT. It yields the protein CASSPYTSHTDTQYF.

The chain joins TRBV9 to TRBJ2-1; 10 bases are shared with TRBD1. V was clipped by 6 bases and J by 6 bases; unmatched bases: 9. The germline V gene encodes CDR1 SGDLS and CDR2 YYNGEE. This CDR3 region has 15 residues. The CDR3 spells CASTPTGGLANEQFF. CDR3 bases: TGTGCCAGCACCCCGACAGGGGGCTTGGCCAATGAGCAGTTCTTC.

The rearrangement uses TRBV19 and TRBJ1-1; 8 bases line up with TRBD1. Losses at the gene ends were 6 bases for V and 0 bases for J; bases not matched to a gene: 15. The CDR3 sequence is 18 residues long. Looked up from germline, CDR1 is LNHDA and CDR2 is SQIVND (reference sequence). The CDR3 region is CASSDAWGAGGLNTEAFF. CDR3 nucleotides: TGTGCCAGTAGCGATGCTTGGGGGGCAGGGGGCCTGAACACTGAAGCTTTCTTT.

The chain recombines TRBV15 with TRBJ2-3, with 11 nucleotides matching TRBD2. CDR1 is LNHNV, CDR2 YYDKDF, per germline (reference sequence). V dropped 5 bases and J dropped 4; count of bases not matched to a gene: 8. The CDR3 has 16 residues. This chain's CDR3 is CATSVTTSGNSDTQYF. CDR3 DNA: TGTGCCACCAGCGTAACGACTAGCGGGAACTCAGATACGCAGTATTTT.

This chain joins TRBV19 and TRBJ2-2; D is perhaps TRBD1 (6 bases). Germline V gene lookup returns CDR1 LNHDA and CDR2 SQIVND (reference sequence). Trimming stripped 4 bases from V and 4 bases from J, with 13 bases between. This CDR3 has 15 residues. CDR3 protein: CASSKGQLLTGELFF. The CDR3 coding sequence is TGTGCCAGTAGTAAAGGACAGTTACTCACCGGGGAGCTGTTTTTT.

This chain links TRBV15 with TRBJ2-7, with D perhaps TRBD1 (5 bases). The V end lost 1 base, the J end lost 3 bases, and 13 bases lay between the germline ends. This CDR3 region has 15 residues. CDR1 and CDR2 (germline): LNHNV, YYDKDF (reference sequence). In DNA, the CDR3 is TGTGCCACCAGCAGAGCGGCGGACACCTACTACGAGCAGTACTTC. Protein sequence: CATSRAADTYYEQYF.

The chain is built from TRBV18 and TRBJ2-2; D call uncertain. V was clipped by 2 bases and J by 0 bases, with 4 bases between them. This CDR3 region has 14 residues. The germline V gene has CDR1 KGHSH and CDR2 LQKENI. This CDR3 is CASSPTANTGELFF. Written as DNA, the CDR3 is TGTGCCAGCTCACCAACAGCGAACACCGGGGAGCTGTTTTTT.

CDR3 protein: CASLEGWEKYF. In DNA, the CDR3 is TGTGCCAGCCTCGAGGGTTGGGAGAAGTACTTC. The chain has TRBV25-1 and TRBJ2-7, with D possibly TRBD2 on 5 matching bases. V lost 8 bases and J lost 11, with 16 bases in between. This CDR3 is 11 amino acids long. The V gene's germline CDR1 is MGHDK and CDR2 SYGVNS.

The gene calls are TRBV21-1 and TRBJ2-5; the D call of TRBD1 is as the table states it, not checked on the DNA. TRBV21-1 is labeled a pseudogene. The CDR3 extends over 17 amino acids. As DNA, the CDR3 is TGTGCCAGCAGCACACCCAAACAGGGGACACCACAAGAGACCCAGTACTTC. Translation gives CASSTPKQGTPQETQYF.

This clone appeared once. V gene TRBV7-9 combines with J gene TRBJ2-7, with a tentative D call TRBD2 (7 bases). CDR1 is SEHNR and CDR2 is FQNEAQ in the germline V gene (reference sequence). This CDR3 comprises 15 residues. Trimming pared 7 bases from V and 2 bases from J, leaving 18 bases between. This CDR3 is CASISHGGGPYEQYF. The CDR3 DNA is TGTGCCAGCATCTCACACGGCGGGGGCCCCTACGAGCAGTACTTC.

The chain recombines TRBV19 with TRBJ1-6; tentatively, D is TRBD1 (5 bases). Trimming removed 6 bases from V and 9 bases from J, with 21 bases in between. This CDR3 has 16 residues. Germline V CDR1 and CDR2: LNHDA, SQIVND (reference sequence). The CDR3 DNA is TGTGCCAGTAGCGCCCGGGGGTGGGATGGTAGTTCACCCCTCCACTTT. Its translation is CASSARGWDGSSPLHF.

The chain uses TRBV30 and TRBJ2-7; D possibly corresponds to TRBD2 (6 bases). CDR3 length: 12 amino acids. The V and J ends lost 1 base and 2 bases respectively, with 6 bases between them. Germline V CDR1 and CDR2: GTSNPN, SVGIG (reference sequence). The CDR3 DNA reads TGTGCCTGGAGTGCTAGCGCCTACGAGCAGTACTTC. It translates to CAWSASAYEQYF.

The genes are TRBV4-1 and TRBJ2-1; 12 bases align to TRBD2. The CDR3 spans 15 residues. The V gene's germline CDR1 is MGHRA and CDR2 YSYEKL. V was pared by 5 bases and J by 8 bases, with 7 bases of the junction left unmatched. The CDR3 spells CASSTTSGRIYEQFF. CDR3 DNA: TGCGCCAGCAGCACAACTAGCGGGAGGATCTATGAGCAGTTCTTC.